These T cell receptor beta chains were read from a single sample in a study of regulatory T cells in long-lasting Graves disease. TCRdb ran MiXCR on the multiplex PCR reads and lists one entry per CDR3 protein. The sample lists approximately 470,000 distinct CDR3 sequences, roughly 15% occurring once. The same data also contributed to another study, on T cells in Graves' hyperthyroidism and ophthalmopathy.

The source material was peripheral blood mononuclear cells (PBMCs), sampled at new diagnosis, from a patient treated with antithyroid drugs. The receptors stem from a man aged 35-49 years with Graves disease. The CDR3 runs from the conserved cysteine through the conserved F or W. The D gene is left open where the match is weak. Clone size is stated in some rows and not others, as once, few, many or a class when expanded.

clone size | J gene | D gene | V gene | CDR3 DNA | CDR3 protein
many | TRBJ2-5 | NA | TRBV7-3 | TGTGCCAGCAGCGAAGGGGCTAGGGAGACCCAGTACTTC | CASSEGARETQYF
few | TRBJ1-3 | NA | TRBV18 | TGTGCCAGCTCACCACGGTTGGGCGACTCTGGAAACACCATATATTTT | CASSPRLGDSGNTIYF
many | TRBJ2-1 | TRBD2 | TRBV19 | TGTGCCTCTTCCCGGACTAGCGGGAGTTCGGCCTTTTCGGGGCAGTTCTTC | CASSRTSGSSAFSGQFF
many | TRBJ2-1 | TRBD2 | TRBV5-1 | TGCGCCAGCAGCTTAGTAGCGGGGGAAATATACAATGAGCAGTTCTTC | CASSLVAGEIYNEQFF
NA | TRBJ2-1 | TRBD1 | TRBV28 | TGTGCCAGCTACCCCGGGACAGGGAGAGGAAATGAGCAGTTCTTC | CASYPGTGRGNEQFF
few | TRBJ1-1 | TRBD1 | TRBV19 | TGTGCCAGTAGTATGGATGCAGGGGGTTCCGCTTTCTTT | CASSMDAGGSAFF
NA | TRBJ1-6 | NA | TRBV2 | TGTGCCCGCCATAGGGACACTCCTAATACTCCCCTCCACTTT | CARHRDTPNTPLHF
NA | TRBJ1-2 | TRBD1 | TRBV6-1 | TGTGCCAGCAGTCCCCGGGCGGGACAGGGGTACTATGGCTACACCTTC | CASSPRAGQGYYGYTF
NA | TRBJ2-1 | NA | TRBV20-1 | TGCAGTGCTCCAGGGGGTAGCGGGATTAGGCTTGATGAGCAGTTCTTC | CSAPGGSGIRLDEQFF
few | TRBJ2-2 | TRBD1 | TRBV24-1 | TGTGCCACCAGTGACCGCCCAAGACAGGGCGTGGACACCGGGGAGCTGTTTTTT | CATSDRPRQGVDTGELFF
many | TRBJ2-7 | TRBD1 | TRBV28 | TGTGCCAGCAGTTCCTCTCCCAGGGGGCTCGAGCAGTACTTC | CASSSSPRGLEQYF
few | TRBJ1-3 | NA | TRBV4-1 | TGCGCCAGCAGCCAAGTCCCGGGCGTAGGTACTGGAAACACCATATATTTT | CASSQVPGVGTGNTIYF
many | TRBJ2-1 | TRBD2 | TRBV7-2 | TGTGCCAGCAGCTCCATAGCGGGAGGGCCCTATGAGCAGTTCTTC | CASSSIAGGPYEQFF
many | TRBJ1-4 | TRBD1 | TRBV28 | TGTGCCAGCAGTCCCTCGGGGACAGGGACGCGAAAACTGTTTTTT | CASSPSGTGTRKLFF
NA | TRBJ2-7 | NA | TRBV10-1 | TGCGCCAGCACCCGGGGACTCTCCTACGAGCAGTACTTC | CASTRGLSYEQYF
few | TRBJ1-2 | NA | TRBV2 | TGTGCCAGCAGGCCCTGGAGCTATGGCTACACCTTC | CASRPWSYGYTF
NA | TRBJ2-5 | TRBD2 | TRBV18 | TGTGCCAGCTCACCAGTCACCTTCGGGACTAGCACTCTCACCCAGTACTTC | CASSPVTFGTSTLTQYF
NA | TRBJ1-3 | TRBD1 | TRBV29-1 | TGCAGCGTTGATCGGGACAGAGCTGGAAACACCATATATTTT | CSVDRDRAGNTIYF
NA | TRBJ2-5 | NA | TRBV6-5 | TGTGCCAGCAGTTACGCGCCCCGGGCGAAGGTGAAAGAGACCCAGTACTTC | CASSYAPRAKVKETQYF
many | TRBJ1-1 | NA | TRBV20-1 | TGCAGTGCTAGGTTAATGGCTCGTATGAACACTGAAGCTTTCTTT | CSARLMARMNTEAFF
few | TRBJ1-5 | TRBD1 | TRBV6-1 | TGTGCCAGCGGCTGGGACAGGGGGCCTGGCAATCAGCCCCAGCATTTT | CASGWDRGPGNQPQHF